These 21 T cell receptor beta chains were all obtained from the same sample, sequenced in a study of blood T cells in healthy people across ages. With a J-beta primer mix and a sample-barcoded 5' primer, a second PCR ran about 6 to 11 cycles. TCRdb analysed the 5' RACE reads with MiXCR anew, one entry per CDR3 protein. The sample yields 1,500,000 or so distinct CDR3 sequences, 42% seen once. The sample consisted of blood. The receptors were gathered from a woman between 18 and 30 years old in good health.

The chain links TRBV7-2 to TRBJ1-1, with a possible D match to TRBD1 (5 bases). This CDR3 region has 17 residues. Germline CDR1 and CDR2: SGHTA and FQGNSA. Deletions cut 1 base from V and 6 bases from J, with 21 bases between. The CDR3 reads CASSLGAPRDRGSEAFF. The CDR3 DNA sequence: TGTGCCAGCAGCTTAGGCGCTCCCAGGGACCGGGGGTCTGAAGCTTTCTTT.

This clonotype was detected once. A junction end diverges from the germline sequence, so it may reflect a read error. This chain joins TRBV7-9 and TRBJ2-1; 7 positions match TRBD1. CDR3 length equals 19 residues. Germline lookup yields CDR1 SEHNR and CDR2 FQNEAQ (reference sequence). Here the CDR3 reads CASSSRGAFGDSLNNGQFF. DNA of the CDR3: TGTGCCAGCAGCTCCCGAGGGGCGTTCGGGGACAGTCTAAACAATGGGCAGTTCTTC.

V gene TRBV4-3 combines with J gene TRBJ2-2, with D possibly TRBD1 on 5 matching bases. CDR1 is LGHNA, CDR2 YSLEER, per germline. The V gene lost 1 base and the J gene lost 6 bases, with 15 bases spanning the gap. This CDR3 is built from 16 residues. CDR3 DNA sequence: TGCGCCAGCAGCCAAGTGTTAGCAGGGATGGCCGGGGAGCTGTTTTTT. It specifies CASSQVLAGMAGELFF.

The chain links TRBV6-2 or TRBV6-3 to TRBJ1-2, with no clear D. CDR1 is MNHEY, CDR2 SVGEGT, per germline. The length of the CDR3 is 12 residues. Trimming left V 5 bases short and J 4 bases short, with 8 bases between. CDR3 region: CASSQRSYGYTF. The DNA for the CDR3 is TGTGCCAGCAGTCAGAGGAGCTATGGCTACACCTTC.

The V and J genes are TRBV5-1 and TRBJ1-2; TRBD1 is a possible D gene (5 bases). Germline CDR1 reads SGHRS; CDR2 reads YFSETQ. The CDR3 loop spans 14 amino acids. Between the trimmed V and J ends, which lost 4 bases and 2 bases, there was a span of 12 bases. CDR3 sequence: CASSEGLTNYGYTF. The CDR3 DNA sequence: TGCGCCAGCAGCGAGGGGTTAACCAACTATGGCTACACCTTC.

V and J are TRBV7-2 and TRBJ2-4; D remains unclear. The CDR3 sequence is 14 residues long. From germline, CDR1 is SGHTA and CDR2 FQGNSA. V was trimmed by 5 bases and J by 0 bases, leaving 8 bases between them. The chain's CDR3 is CASSKQVAKNIQYF. The CDR3 DNA reads TGTGCCAGCAGCAAACAAGTAGCCAAAAACATTCAGTACTTC.

This clonotype came up a few times. The V gene is TRBV20-1, the J gene TRBJ1-2; D remains unclear. This CDR3 is built from 13 residues. Germline V gives CDR1 DFQATT, CDR2 SNEGSKA (reference sequence). Trimming removed 0 bases from V and 7 bases from J, with 12 bases in between. The CDR3 loop is CSARDLAQPGYTF. The CDR3 DNA reads as TGCAGTGCTAGAGATTTGGCACAGCCTGGCTACACCTTC.

The V gene is TRBV12-3 or TRBV12-4, the J gene TRBJ1-5; no clear D gene. V lost 4 bases to trimming and J lost 5 bases, with 9 bases between them. The CDR3 totals 13 residues. CDR3 region: CASSSSPDQPQHF. In DNA form, the CDR3 reads TGTGCCAGCAGTTCTTCACCCGATCAGCCCCAGCATTTT.

The V gene is TRBV6-5, the J gene TRBJ2-1, with no clear D. Germline V gene data show CDR1 as MNHEY and CDR2 as SVGAGI. There are 14 residues in the CDR3. V lost 3 bases to trimming and J lost 1 base, with 7 bases between them. CDR3 nucleotide sequence: TGTGCCAGCAGTTATGTGGCTTCCTACAATGAGCAGTTCTTC. Its translation is CASSYVASYNEQFF.

This chain uses TRBV7-2 with TRBJ1-2, with D unclear. The length of the CDR3 is 13 residues. CDR1 is SGHTA, CDR2 FQGNSA, per germline. V was clipped by 5 bases and J by 3 bases, with 10 bases between them. CDR3 sequence (DNA): TGTGCCAGCAGCCCACAAATGTACTATGGCTACACCTTC. It is translated as CASSPQMYYGYTF.

The sample holds one count of this clonotype. This may come from a read error, since a much larger clone is one base off. The rearrangement links TRBV4-3 to TRBJ2-1; 9 positions agree with TRBD1. The trim removed 4 bases at V and 0 bases at J, leaving 10 bases unmatched. CDR1 and CDR2 (germline): LGHNA, YSLEER. The CDR3 covers 18 residues. The CDR3 loop is CASSLGTGIPISYNEQFF. The CDR3 DNA reads as TGCGCCAGCAGCCTCGGGACAGGGATCCCTATCTCCTACAATGAGCAGTTCTTC.

This clonotype appeared a few times. The rearrangement joins TRBV20-1 to TRBJ2-1; a weak D match, TRBD2 (6 bases). Germline V gives CDR1 DFQATT, CDR2 SNEGSKA (reference sequence). The CDR3 is 11 amino acids. The CDR3 region has the DNA TGCAGCCGGGAGCTGGGCAATGAGCAGTTCTTC. Amino acids: CSRELGNEQFF.

CDR3: CASSVGVDYGYTF. The CDR3 coding sequence is TGTGCCAGCAGCGTAGGGGTAGACTATGGCTACACCTTC. The rearrangement joins TRBV9 to TRBJ1-2; D gene unclear. V lost 0 bases and J lost 3, with 6 bases in between. The CDR3 contains 13 residues. The germline gives CDR1 SGDLS, CDR2 YYNGEE.

V and J are TRBV20-1 and TRBJ2-3; 14 bases match TRBD2. The CDR3 has 19 amino acids. In germline, CDR1 is DFQATT, CDR2 SNEGSKA (reference sequence). With 8 bases clipped from V and 2 bases from J, the junction kept 18 bases outside the gene matches. The chain's CDR3 is CSFRPRLAGGTTSTDTQYF. The CDR3 coding sequence is TGCAGTTTTAGACCCAGACTAGCGGGAGGGACGACCTCCACAGATACGCAGTATTTT.

The chain links TRBV25-1 to TRBJ1-1; perhaps TRBD1 as D (6 bases). Germline CDR1 and CDR2: MGHDK and SYGVNS. The V end lost 3 bases, the J end lost 3 bases, and 8 bases lay between the germline ends. The CDR3 is 13 residues long. CDR3 nucleotides: TGTGCCAGCAGTGATTACAGGGACACTGAAGCTTTCTTT. Its translation: CASSDYRDTEAFF.

In DNA form, the CDR3 reads TGTGCCACCAGCAGCGATCGAGGACACAAGGGGGGCTACACCTTC. Translation: CATSSDRGHKGGYTF. This chain connects TRBV15 to TRBJ1-2; possible D gene TRBD1, 5 bases. The CDR3 is 15 residues long. V lost 3 bases and J lost 8, with 19 bases in between. Germline V gene data show CDR1 as LNHNV and CDR2 as YYDKDF (reference sequence).

CDR3 nucleotide sequence: TGTGCCAGCAGCCCAAGACAGGGGGCAGGTGAGCAGTTCTTC. Amino acid sequence: CASSPRQGAGEQFF. The chain is built from TRBV7-8 and TRBJ2-1, with TRBD1 identical over 10 bases. V was pared by 5 bases and J by 9 bases, with 7 bases of the junction left unmatched. CDR3 size: 14 residues. Germline V gene data show CDR1 as SGHVS and CDR2 as FQNEAQ.

This clonotype was counted at least ten times. The chain employs TRBV12-3 or TRBV12-4 and TRBJ1-5, with 9 bases that match TRBD1. There are 13 residues in the CDR3. J lost 7 bases, V lost 5 bases, and 3 bases had no gene match. CDR3 region: CASSVDRGQPQHF. CDR3 DNA: TGTGCCAGCAGTGTGGACAGGGGACAGCCCCAGCATTTT.

This clonotype appeared a single time. The chain is built from TRBV6-5 and TRBJ2-2; TRBD1 aligns across 9 bases. Germline CDR1 and CDR2: MNHEY and SVGAGI. The CDR3 extends over 16 amino acids. After removal of 7 bases from V and 4 bases from J, the junction contained 10 bases not matched to a gene. The chain's CDR3 is CASNGWDRAITGELFF. The CDR3 bases are TGTGCCAGCAATGGTTGGGACAGGGCAATCACCGGGGAGCTGTTTTTT.

The rearrangement joins TRBV12-3 or TRBV12-4 to TRBJ2-1; 7 bases are shared with TRBD1. This CDR3 contains 13 residues. V was clipped by 8 bases and J by 8 bases; unmatched bases: 9. The CDR3 region is CASCRNRGDEQFF. The DNA of the CDR3 is TGTGCCAGCTGCCGCAACAGGGGTGATGAGCAGTTCTTC.

In its sample, this clonotype was seen many times. The junction departs from the called germline gene at one end, perhaps through a read error. The chain combines TRBV12-3 or TRBV12-4 with TRBJ2-1; D ambiguous. The CDR3 loop spans 11 amino acids. CDR3 amino acids: CASNNYHEQFF. CDR3 in DNA: TGTGCCAGCAACAACTACCATGAGCAGTTCTTC.